Shown below are 20 T cell receptor beta chains from a single sample sequenced in a study of early T cells in non-severe SARS-CoV-2 infection. TCRdb reprocessed the 5' RACE reads via MiXCR and lists one record per CDR3 protein. The table shows roughly 12,000 distinct CDR3 sequences, with approximately 4.4% occurring only once. The material sequenced was whole blood. The receptors originated from an adult who was a healthcare worker with PCR-confirmed SARS-CoV-2 infection or an uninfected control (not recorded which).

This clonotype is judged medium-sized. The rearrangement uses TRBV18 and TRBJ1-5; 9 bases fit TRBD1. The CDR3 has 17 residues. Trimming at V came to 3 bases and at J to 0 bases, leaving 6 bases not matched to a gene. CDR1 and CDR2 from the germline V gene are KGHSH and LQKENI. The CDR3, as DNA: TGTGCCAGCTCACCCCGACAGGGGGACAATAGCAATCAGCCCCAGCATTTT. Encoded protein: CASSPRQGDNSNQPQHF.

This clonotype was seen repeatedly, ten times or more. The chain is built from TRBV7-6 and TRBJ2-1, with 8 bases fitting TRBD2. CDR3 length: 13 residues. The germline gives CDR1 SGHVS, CDR2 FNYEAQ. Trimming removed 6 bases from V and 10 bases from J; junction bases left unmatched: 8. The CDR3: CASSSAGALEQFF. CDR3 bases: TGTGCCAGCAGTTCAGCGGGGGCCCTGGAGCAGTTCTTC. The entire variable domain, with the rest obtained from reference TRBV7-6 and TRBJ2-1, is as follows: GAGVSQSPRYKVTKRGQDVALRCDPISGHVSLYWYRQALGQGPEFLTYFNYEAQQDKSGLPNDRFSAERPEGSISTLTIQRTEQRDSAMYRCASSSAGALEQFFGPGTRLTVL.

The table lists this clonotype with many counts. The rearrangement joins TRBV6-5 to TRBJ1-2; no clear D. CDR1 is MNHEY and CDR2 is SVGAGI in the germline V gene. V lost 6 bases, J lost 7 bases, and 15 bases lay in between. The CDR3 is 13 residues long. The CDR3 nucleotides are TGTGCCAGCAGACCCACCGGGTCTGGTGGCTACACCTTC. This translates into CASRPTGSGGYTF.

This clonotype has at least ten counts. The rearrangement links TRBV29-1 to TRBJ1-1; no clear D. CDR1 and CDR2 from the germline V gene are SQVTM and ANQGSEA. The CDR3 covers 13 residues. V lost 3 bases and J 1 base, leaving 9 bases between the germline ends. In nucleotides, the CDR3 is TGCAGCGTTGATCCCGCGGGGAACACTGAAGCTTTCTTT. Protein product: CSVDPAGNTEAFF.

This clonotype was seen many times. The rearrangement links TRBV4-3 to TRBJ1-1, with D tentatively TRBD1 (6 bases). The CDR3 length is 14 residues. Germline assignment: CDR1 LGHNA and CDR2 YSLEER. Between the trimmed V and J ends, which lost 0 bases and 5 bases, there was a span of 10 bases. In nucleotides, the CDR3 is TGCGCCAGCAGCCAAGATTTGAGGGGGACTGAAGCTTTCTTT. Amino acid sequence: CASSQDLRGTEAFF.

This clonotype came up many times. The chain has TRBV6-2 or TRBV6-3 and TRBJ1-5; D is unclear. The CDR3 consists of 16 residues. Germline CDR1 MNHEY, CDR2 SVGEGT. V was pared by 0 bases and J by 5 bases, with 14 bases between. The CDR3 coding sequence is TGTGCCAGCAGTTACTCGGTACTACAGTTATATCAGCCCCAGCATTTT. This gives the protein CASSYSVLQLYQPQHF.

This clonotype has ten or more counts. This chain connects TRBV12-3 or TRBV12-4 to TRBJ1-1; TRBD1 aligns across 11 bases. The V segment lost 5 bases and the J segment 8 bases; nucleotides outside the gene matches: 10. The CDR3 length is 15 residues. The CDR3 DNA is TGTGCCAGCAGTATCCGGACAGGGGGCCTGGGGGAAGCTTTCTTT. Its protein product is CASSIRTGGLGEAFF.

This clonotype was picked up a small number of times. V and J are TRBV5-5 and TRBJ2-7; the D is unclear. Trimming cost V 0 bases and J 2 bases, with 15 bases left between them. Germline V CDR1 and CDR2: SGHKS, YYEKEE (reference sequence). This CDR3 is 16 amino acids long. For the CDR3, the DNA is TGTGCCAGCAGCTTGGGGTTCTTAACGGACCCCTACGAGCAGTACTTC. This gives the protein CASSLGFLTDPYEQYF.

Relative to its sample, this clonotype is medium-sized. The chain couples TRBV6-4 to TRBJ1-1; weak D call: TRBD1 (5 bases). The germline gives CDR1 MRHNA, CDR2 SNTAGT. Deletions cut 6 bases from V and 6 bases from J, with 14 bases between. There are 13 residues in the CDR3. CDR3 sequence reads: CASSPGGMAEAFF. The CDR3 nucleotides read TGTGCCAGCAGCCCGGGGGGGATGGCTGAAGCTTTCTTT.

Many counts were recorded for this clonotype. The rearrangement joins TRBV20-1 to TRBJ2-7, with D hard to call. The CDR3 consists of 14 residues. V gave up 3 bases and J gave up 1 base, with 13 bases separating them. Germline CDR1 and CDR2: DFQATT and SNEGSKA (reference sequence). This CDR3 is CSASGENSSYEQYF. In DNA form, the CDR3 reads TGCAGTGCTAGTGGAGAGAATTCATCCTACGAGCAGTACTTC.

Ten or more counts support this clonotype. The chain combines TRBV6-2 or TRBV6-3 with TRBJ2-1, with 10 positions matching TRBD2. The CDR3 consists of 14 residues. Germline CDR1 MNHEY, CDR2 SVGEGT. V was clipped by 8 bases and J by 4 bases; unmatched bases: 5. Written as DNA, the CDR3 is TGTGCCAGCTTAAATAGCGGGGGGTACAATGAGCAGTTCTTC. It translates to CASLNSGGYNEQFF.

This clonotype has at least ten counts. The chain recombines TRBV5-1 with TRBJ1-2; TRBD1 matches 8 bases. V trimming: 1 base; J trimming: 3 bases; junction bases outside the gene matches: 5. CDR1 and CDR2 from the germline V gene are SGHRS and YFSETQ. The CDR3 is 15 amino acids. The CDR3 protein is CASSLFQGADYGYTF. CDR3 DNA: TGCGCCAGCAGCTTGTTTCAGGGGGCGGACTATGGCTACACCTTC.

There are many counts of this clonotype. The chain is built from TRBV18 and TRBJ1-1, with D uncertain. Germline CDR1 is KGHSH and CDR2 is LQKENI. The ends were cut back, 0 bases at V and 7 bases at J, with 9 bases in the middle. The CDR3 spans 13 residues. CDR3 nucleotides: TGTGCCAGCTCACCACCGGGCTTCGGTGAAGCTTTCTTT. It translates to CASSPPGFGEAFF.

This clonotype was seen ten or more times. The chain has TRBV5-5 and TRBJ1-1; D may be TRBD1 (5 bases). Germline V lookup: CDR1 SGHKS, CDR2 YYEKEE (reference sequence). With 4 bases removed from V and 3 bases from J, the gap between germline ends came to 19 bases. The CDR3 loop spans 16 amino acids. CDR3 DNA sequence: TGTGCCAGCAGCACGGGCCCCGGGGGTTCGGACACTGAAGCTTTCTTT. Amino acid sequence: CASSTGPGGSDTEAFF.

By its share, this clonotype is medium-sized (0.01 to 0.1%). J is TRBJ1-1 and V is TRBV20-1; D perhaps matches TRBD1 (6 bases). Germline V lookup: CDR1 DFQATT, CDR2 SNEGSKA (reference sequence). The CDR3 is made up of 13 amino acids. V was trimmed by 4 bases and J by 3 bases, leaving 12 bases between them. The CDR3 sequence: CSAKTGSDTEAFF. The CDR3 nucleotides read TGCAGTGCTAAAACAGGGTCGGACACTGAAGCTTTCTTT.

The chain is built from TRBV29-1 and TRBJ1-3; D not certain. Germline V gives CDR1 SQVTM, CDR2 ANQGSEA. V lost 0 bases and J 5 bases, leaving 8 bases between the germline ends. The CDR3 length is 13 residues. The CDR3 spells CSVEDRSRNTIYF. CDR3 in DNA: TGCAGCGTTGAAGATCGCTCCCGAAACACCATATATTTT.

In this sample, this clonotype turned up many times. The chain links TRBV6-5 to TRBJ2-3; D gene uncertain. The germline V and J ends were trimmed by 6 bases and 4 bases, with 5 bases remaining between them. The CDR3 is 11 residues long. CDR1 is MNHEY and CDR2 is SVGAGI in the germline V gene. This chain's CDR3 is CASRRADTQYF. The CDR3 region has the DNA TGTGCCAGCAGGCGCGCAGATACGCAGTATTTT.

This clonotype was counted many times. V gene TRBV20-1 combines with J gene TRBJ2-7; maybe TRBD2 (6 bases). Trimming pared 4 bases from V and 3 bases from J, leaving 19 bases between. Germline V gene sequence: CDR1 DFQATT, CDR2 SNEGSKA (reference sequence). The CDR3 contains 15 residues. CDR3 region: CSAISPRGTNYEQYF. The CDR3, as DNA: TGCAGTGCTATATCCCCCCGCGGGACGAACTACGAGCAGTACTTC.

This clonotype was seen only a few times. The chain links TRBV18 to TRBJ2-5; no clear D. Per the germline V gene, CDR1 is KGHSH and CDR2 is LQKENI. The CDR3 length is 14 residues. The V and J ends lost 3 bases and 4 bases respectively, with 12 bases between them. This CDR3 is CASSPPPETETQYF. Written as DNA, the CDR3 is TGTGCCAGCTCACCTCCCCCCGAAACAGAGACCCAGTACTTC.

By proportion, this clonotype is medium-sized. The chain recombines TRBV20-1 with TRBJ2-1; 11 bases line up with TRBD2. The CDR3 has 13 residues. The germline V gene has CDR1 DFQATT and CDR2 SNEGSKA (reference sequence). The V segment lost 5 bases and the J segment 4 bases; nucleotides outside the gene matches: 1. The CDR3 loop is CSAVAGGYNEQFF. DNA of the CDR3: TGCAGTGCTGTAGCGGGGGGGTACAATGAGCAGTTCTTC.